This TCR beta chain was recorded in a study of shared clonotypes between healthy human individuals. Replicate PCRs run on sorted subsets employed approximately 200 ng DNA, approximately 30,000 T cell genomes. The table came from immunoSEQ multiplex PCR; TCRdb's copy has only in-frame clones and leaves some out. Of about 1,800,000 clones detected, less than 95% appear once; the ten largest clones hold around 1%. Terminally differentiated effector memory CD45RA+ cells were excluded by CCR7 positive selection of CD45RO-negative cells. The CDR3 contains 13 residues. Germline loops: CDR1 MNHEY, CDR2 SMNVEV (reference sequence). The ends lost 6 bases at V and 5 bases at J; junction bases unmatched: 6.

The specimen was naive CD8+ T cells sorted from blood. V usage is TRBV27 and J usage is TRBJ1-2; 7 bases align to TRBD1. The clonotype comes from a man between 18 and 35 years old in good health. The DNA for the CDR3 is TGTGCCAGCAGCCCAAGGGGGCAGTATGGCTACACCTTC. Residues: CASSPRGQYGYTF.